Presented here are 24 T cell receptor beta chains from one specimen sequenced in a study of cytomegalovirus exposure and HLA in healthy donors. The data were produced by immunoSEQ multiplex PCR, yet TCRdb's version contains in-frame clones alone and is incomplete. Of about 220,000 clones listed, around 90% are singletons. Specimen: PBMCs. The receptors originated from a woman between 18 and 30 years old in good health and CMV-seronegative.

The DNA for the CDR3 is TGTGCCAGCAGTTTTACGGGACTACCCACAGATACGCAGTATTTT. Translated: CASSFTGLPTDTQYF. V is TRBV27 and J is TRBJ2-3; 7 nucleotides line up with TRBD2. Germline loops: CDR1 MNHEY, CDR2 SMNVEV (reference sequence). Germline trimming cut 3 bases from V and 2 bases from J; bases unmatched to any gene: 5. The CDR3 covers 15 residues.

Notes on this clone: The germline gene is not matched at one end of the junction; a read error may be the cause. This chain links TRBV28 with TRBJ2-1; perhaps TRBD2 as D (7 bases). There are 14 residues in the CDR3. Germline assignment: CDR1 MDHEN and CDR2 SYDVKM. CDR3 loop: CASSLSLGGGSVLF. DNA of the CDR3: TGTGCCAGCAGTTTATCCCTAGGGGGGGGGTCGGTTCTCTTC.

This chain connects TRBV5-4 to TRBJ2-1; the match to TRBD2 covers 11 bases. V lost 2 bases to trimming and J lost 10 bases; unmatched junction nucleotides: 11. Germline V gene data show CDR1 as SGHNT and CDR2 as YYREEE (reference sequence). This CDR3 comprises 16 residues. The CDR3 protein is CASSFPHSGRAGEQFF. CDR3 in DNA: TGTGCCAGCAGCTTCCCCCATAGCGGGAGGGCCGGGGAGCAGTTCTTC.

This chain connects TRBV18 to TRBJ2-7; tentatively, D is TRBD1 (6 bases). Per the germline V gene, CDR1 is KGHSH and CDR2 is LQKENI. CDR3 length equals 14 residues. Between the trimmed V and J ends, which lost 6 bases and 3 bases, there was a span of 15 bases. The CDR3 coding sequence is TGTGCCAGCTCCTCCACAGGGATGAACTACGAGCAGTACTTC. Residues: CASSSTGMNYEQYF.

This chain uses TRBV5-4 with TRBJ2-2; 9 bases line up with TRBD2. The CDR3 runs to 15 residues. Unmatched junction bases numbered 3, after V lost 4 bases and J lost 2 bases. Germline-derived CDR1 and CDR2 are SGHNT and YYREEE (reference sequence). The CDR3 region has the DNA TGTGCCAGCAGCCCTAGCGGGACCAACACCGGGGAGCTGTTTTTT. Its translation: CASSPSGTNTGELFF.

This chain links TRBV7-9 with TRBJ2-1, with D maybe TRBD1 (6 bases). Germline CDR1 is SEHNR and CDR2 is FQNEAQ (reference sequence). The CDR3 has 14 amino acids. The ends were cut back, 0 bases at V and 8 bases at J, with 11 bases in the middle. CDR3 region: CASSLATGLHEQFF. The CDR3 nucleotides read TGTGCCAGCAGCTTAGCCACAGGGTTGCATGAGCAGTTCTTC.

The V call is TRBV28, the J call TRBJ2-2; TRBD2 might be the D (6 bases). V lost 5 bases and J lost 4, with 11 bases in between. The CDR3 runs to 14 residues. The germline V gene encodes CDR1 MDHEN and CDR2 SYDVKM. The CDR3 is CASSPGLSTGELFF. Written as DNA, the CDR3 is TGTGCCAGCAGTCCGGGACTCTCCACCGGGGAGCTGTTTTTT.

The chain employs TRBV6-1 and TRBJ2-7; 9 bases are a match to TRBD2. This CDR3 is 14 amino acids long. Trimming took 6 bases from V and 7 from J; bases not matched to a gene: 10. Germline V gene sequence: CDR1 MNHNS, CDR2 SASEGT. CDR3 coding DNA: TGTGCCAGCAGAGCCCTAGGGCGGGAGGGGGAGCAGTACTTC. It translates to CASRALGREGEQYF.

This chain links TRBV5-6 with TRBJ2-1, with 8 bases that match TRBD2. V trimming: 1 base; J trimming: 15 bases; junction bases outside the gene matches: 9. Germline values: CDR1 SGHDT, CDR2 YYEEEE. The CDR3 consists of 13 residues. CDR3 in amino acids: CASSLTLAGGVFF. The CDR3 region has the DNA TGTGCCAGCAGCTTGACCCTTGCGGGAGGTGTGTTCTTC. The whole variable domain, remainder taken from reference TRBV5-6 and TRBJ2-1, is DAGVTQSPTHLIKTRGQQVTLRCSPKSGHDTVSWYQQALGQGPQFIFQYYEEEERQRGNFPDRFSGHQFPNYSSELNVNALLLGDSALYLCASSLTLAGGVFFGPGTRLTVL.

This chain links TRBV19 with TRBJ2-7; 11 nucleotides match TRBD2. From germline, CDR1 is LNHDA and CDR2 SQIVND (reference sequence). With 3 bases clipped from V and 5 bases from J, the junction kept 6 bases outside the gene matches. There are 15 residues in the CDR3. The CDR3 DNA reads as TGTGCCAGTAGTATCGGGCTAGCGGGAGGTGACGAGCAGTACTTC. It is translated as CASSIGLAGGDEQYF. The variable domain in full, completed from reference TRBV19 and TRBJ2-7, reads DGGITQSPKYLFRKEGQNVTLSCEQNLNHDAMYWYRQDPGQGLRLIYYSQIVNDFQKGDIAEGYSVSREKKESFPLTVTSAQKNPTAFYLCASSIGLAGGDEQYFGPGTRLTVT.

The chain combines TRBV10-2 with TRBJ2-2, with 9 bases fitting TRBD1. The germline CDR1 and CDR2 sequences are WSHSY and SAAADI. There are 16 residues in the CDR3. With 4 bases clipped from V and 3 bases from J, the junction kept 6 bases outside the gene matches. The CDR3: CASSGGTGFYTGELFF. In DNA form, the CDR3 reads TGCGCCAGCAGTGGAGGGACAGGGTTTTACACCGGGGAGCTGTTTTTT.

The genes are TRBV30 and TRBJ2-7, with 10 bases matching TRBD2. The CDR3 is 11 amino acids. Germline V gives CDR1 GTSNPN, CDR2 SVGIG (reference sequence). The ends lost 4 bases at V and 12 bases at J; junction bases unmatched: 6. The DNA of the CDR3 is TGTGCCTGGACTAGCGGGAGAGTGATGTACTTC. Translation: CAWTSGRVMYF.

The chain is built from TRBV14 and TRBJ2-3, with D perhaps matching TRBD1 (6 bases). The germline V and J ends were trimmed by 3 bases and 4 bases, with 17 bases remaining between them. The length of the CDR3 is 16 residues. CDR1 and CDR2 from the germline V gene are SGHDN and FVKESK. The CDR3, as DNA: TGTGCCAGCAGCCATGGGACATATCCCCGAGCAGATACGCAGTATTTT. It specifies CASSHGTYPRADTQYF.

The rearrangement uses TRBV4-2 and TRBJ2-5, with D possibly TRBD2 on 6 matching bases. The CDR3 is made up of 18 amino acids. CDR1 is LGHNA, CDR2 YNFKEQ, per germline. The germline V and J ends were trimmed by 1 base and 3 bases, with 21 bases remaining between them. The CDR3 is CASSQGAVGGAREETQYF. The DNA for the CDR3 is TGTGCCAGCAGCCAAGGGGCTGTCGGGGGAGCGAGGGAAGAGACCCAGTACTTC.

This rearrangement joins TRBV27 to TRBJ2-1, with 10 bases matching TRBD2. This CDR3 spans 16 amino acids. The V segment lost 3 bases and the J segment 8 bases; nucleotides outside the gene matches: 10. Germline V gene lookup returns CDR1 MNHEY and CDR2 SMNVEV (reference sequence). The CDR3 DNA reads TGTGCCAGCAGTTTTGGTCCTAGCGGGAGTTCTGATGAGCAGTTCTTC. Translated: CASSFGPSGSSDEQFF.

V gene TRBV7-9 combines with J gene TRBJ2-3, with TRBD2 identical over 10 bases. J gave up 7 bases and V 2 bases, and 9 bases lay outside the gene matches. The CDR3 is 16 residues long. Germline-derived CDR1 and CDR2 are SEHNR and FQNEAQ (reference sequence). The CDR3 spells CASSLRLAGEENTQYF. CDR3 in DNA: TGTGCCAGCAGCTTAAGACTAGCGGGTGAGGAGAATACGCAGTATTTT.

The chain joins TRBV13 to TRBJ2-1; 9 bases agree with TRBD2. Trimming took 0 bases from V and 2 from J; bases not matched to a gene: 8. This CDR3 comprises 18 residues. CDR1 is PRHDT and CDR2 is FYEKMQ in the germline V gene (reference sequence). CDR3: CASSLGYSGRLTYNEQFF. CDR3 sequence (DNA): TGTGCCAGCAGCTTAGGTTACAGCGGGAGGCTTACCTACAATGAGCAGTTCTTC. The whole variable domain, remainder taken from reference TRBV13 and TRBJ2-1, is AAGVIQSPRHLIKEKRETATLKCYPIPRHDTVYWYQQGPGQDPQFLISFYEKMQSDKGSIPDRFSAQQFSDYHSELNMSSLELGDSALYFCASSLGYSGRLTYNEQFFGPGTRLTVL.

This chain links TRBV11-2 with TRBJ2-7, with 8 bases aligning to TRBD1. After removal of 3 bases from V and 3 bases from J, the junction contained 7 bases not matched to a gene. In germline, CDR1 is SGHAT, CDR2 FQNNGV. This CDR3 has 15 amino acids. CDR3 nucleotide sequence: TGTGCCAGCAGCTTGAACAGGGGGTTCAGCTACGAGCAGTACTTC. Translating gives CASSLNRGFSYEQYF. The entire variable domain, with the rest obtained from reference TRBV11-2 and TRBJ2-7, is as follows: EAGVAQSPRYKIIEKRQSVAFWCNPISGHATLYWYQQILGQGPKLLIQFQNNGVVDDSQLPKDRFSAERLKGVDSTLKIQPAKLEDSAVYLCASSLNRGFSYEQYFGPGTRLTVT.

This clone was counted a few times. The V gene is TRBV30, the J gene TRBJ2-1, with 12 positions matching TRBD2. Germline assignment: CDR1 GTSNPN and CDR2 SVGIG (reference sequence). This CDR3 spans 14 amino acids. CDR3 in amino acids: CAVNLAGGRYEQFF. CDR3 sequence (DNA): TGTGCTGTTAACCTAGCGGGAGGGCGATATGAGCAGTTCTTC.

The chain combines TRBV7-8 with TRBJ1-2, with 8 bases that match TRBD1. Germline assignment: CDR1 SGHVS and CDR2 FQNEAQ. Unmatched junction bases numbered 3, after V lost 5 bases and J lost 4 bases. The CDR3 covers 13 residues. The CDR3, as DNA: TGTGCCAGCAGCCAGGGACAGGTCTATGGCTACACCTTC. Its protein product is CASSQGQVYGYTF.

This chain connects TRBV7-9 to TRBJ2-7, with a weak D call TRBD1 (5 bases). The V end was cut by 6 bases, the J end by 4 bases, with 13 bases between. The germline V gene encodes CDR1 SEHNR and CDR2 FQNEAQ (reference sequence). This CDR3 region has 13 residues. The CDR3 DNA reads TGTGCCAGCAGATCCGGACACGAATACGAGCAGTACTTC. This sequence encodes CASRSGHEYEQYF.

This clone was seen a few times. The chain is built from TRBV6-5 and TRBJ2-7, with TRBD2 matching 9 bases. CDR3 length: 14 residues. Trimming took 6 bases from V and 3 from J; bases not matched to a gene: 6. Germline CDR1 and CDR2: MNHEY and SVGAGI. CDR3 protein: CASRRGGMGYEQYF. In DNA form, the CDR3 reads TGTGCCAGCAGGCGGGGGGGGATGGGCTACGAGCAGTACTTC.

CDR3 amino acids: CASTDRPGLAGEWDTQYF. DNA for the CDR3: TGTGCCAGTACCGACAGGCCGGGACTAGCGGGAGAGTGGGATACGCAGTATTTT. The chain is built from TRBV19 and TRBJ2-3, with 14 bases lining up with TRBD2. This CDR3 comprises 18 residues. Germline V CDR1 and CDR2: LNHDA, SQIVND (reference sequence). Trimming at V came to 7 bases and at J to 6 bases, leaving 15 bases not matched to a gene.

This clone was seen a few times. The chain uses TRBV28 and TRBJ2-1; 8 bases fit TRBD2. Germline V gene lookup returns CDR1 MDHEN and CDR2 SYDVKM. The V gene end was trimmed by 10 bases and the J gene end by 10 bases; junction bases not matched to a gene: 12. The CDR3 length is 13 residues. CDR3 nucleotide sequence: TGTGCCACCGGGAGGGGACTACCCTCGGAGCAGTTCTTC. It is translated as CATGRGLPSEQFF.